The present T cell receptor (beta chain) was sequenced within a study of shared clonotypes between healthy human individuals. In the study overall: CD4 naive and CD4 memory each took three plates per donor, while CD8 naive took two and CD8 memory one.

This clone appeared a single time. What it binds is not known. Notes on the study in general: It was observed that around 5% of naive CD4 clonotypes were shared across four donors.

Germline CDR1 SNHLY, CDR2 FYNNEI. This CDR3 has 14 amino acids. V was shortened by 1 base and J by 5 bases, with 12 bases between the two germline ends. Sequencing used immunoSEQ multiplex PCR; TCRdb keeps in-frame clones, though not all of them. Seen here are about 1 million clones, approximately 72% observed once, and the top ten hold about 1.4%. This chain uses TRBV2 with TRBJ2-7, with a tentative D call TRBD2 (6 bases). This TCR was recovered from a man between 18 and 35 years old in good health. Sequencing was done on a sample of memory CD4+ T cells sorted from blood. Subset meaning: CD45RA-negative fraction. Here the CDR3 reads CASSEVVADNEQYF. The CDR3 bases are TGTGCCAGCAGTGAAGTTGTAGCGGACAACGAGCAGTACTTC.